This T cell receptor (beta chain) was identified during a study of T-cell reconstitution after alpha-beta-depleted transplantation in children. It was with unique molecular identifiers that the TCRbeta library was prepared. TCRdb re-analysed the PCR reads in MiXCR, keeping a single row per CDR3 protein. The sample lists about 500,000 distinct CDR3 sequences, approximately 29% seen once, with more than 2% in the top ten. The receptor was isolated from a human donor who donated a stem cell graft to a child with aplastic anemia. The sequencing here drew on PBMCs from the stem cell graft donor, taken from the stem cell graft.

CDR3 region: CASSYQGRETQYF. CDR3 bases: TGTGCCAGCAGTTACCAGGGTCGAGAGACCCAGTACTTC. This chain links TRBV6-5 with TRBJ2-5, with a possible D match to TRBD1 (5 bases). V was shortened by 2 bases and J by 4 bases, with 8 bases between the two germline ends. The CDR3 totals 13 residues. Per germline, CDR1 MNHEY and CDR2 SVGAGI.